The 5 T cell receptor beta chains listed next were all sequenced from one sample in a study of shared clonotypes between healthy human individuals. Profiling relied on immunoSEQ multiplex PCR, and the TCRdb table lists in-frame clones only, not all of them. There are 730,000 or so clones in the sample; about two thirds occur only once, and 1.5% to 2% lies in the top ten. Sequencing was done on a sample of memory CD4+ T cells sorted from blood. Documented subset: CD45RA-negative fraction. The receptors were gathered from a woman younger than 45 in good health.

The CDR3 DNA follows: TGTGCCAGCAGTTTGAGGGGTGGGGGCTACACCTTC. Translation gives CASSLRGGGYTF. V is TRBV27 and J is TRBJ1-2; D possibly corresponds to TRBD1 (5 bases). Germline loops: CDR1 MNHEY, CDR2 SMNVEV (reference sequence). V was cut by 3 bases and J by 8 bases, with 10 bases left in between. The CDR3 runs to 12 residues.

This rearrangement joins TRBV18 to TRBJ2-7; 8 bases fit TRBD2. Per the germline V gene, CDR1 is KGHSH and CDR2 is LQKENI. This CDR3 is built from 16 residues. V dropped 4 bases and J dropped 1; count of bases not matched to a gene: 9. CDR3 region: CASSRSLAETSYEQYF. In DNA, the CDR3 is TGTGCCAGCTCACGATCACTAGCGGAAACTTCCTACGAGCAGTACTTC.

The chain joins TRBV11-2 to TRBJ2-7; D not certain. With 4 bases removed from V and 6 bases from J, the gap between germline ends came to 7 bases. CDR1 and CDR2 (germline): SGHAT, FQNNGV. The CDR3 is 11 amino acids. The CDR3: CASSSGGEQYF. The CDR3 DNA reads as TGTGCCAGCAGCTCGGGTGGCGAGCAGTACTTC. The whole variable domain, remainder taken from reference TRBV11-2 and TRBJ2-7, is EAGVAQSPRYKIIEKRQSVAFWCNPISGHATLYWYQQILGQGPKLLIQFQNNGVVDDSQLPKDRFSAERLKGVDSTLKIQPAKLEDSAVYLCASSSGGEQYFGPGTRLTVT.

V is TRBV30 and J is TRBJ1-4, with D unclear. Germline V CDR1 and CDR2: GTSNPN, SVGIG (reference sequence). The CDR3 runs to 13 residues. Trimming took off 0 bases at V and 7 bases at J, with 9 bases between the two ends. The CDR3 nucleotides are TGTGCCTGGAGTGTTAGAATAGGTGAAAAACTGTTTTTT. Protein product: CAWSVRIGEKLFF.

Written as DNA, the CDR3 is TGTGCCAGCAGCAAGGCTTCGGGAATTACATCCTACGAGCAGTACTTC. This codes for CASSKASGITSYEQYF. The chain recombines TRBV11-2 with TRBJ2-7; maybe TRBD2 (5 bases). V was trimmed by 5 bases and J by 1 base, leaving 18 bases between them. This CDR3 is 16 amino acids long. CDR1 and CDR2 (germline): SGHAT, FQNNGV.